The entry that follows covers one T cell receptor (beta chain) sequence. Its target is unknown. The source of the sample is a study of T cell responses to AZD1222 COVID-19 vaccine. Study findings and constraints: The span of vaccine-associated CD4 TCRs extended across spike, with dominance at 160-218 and 743-854. Clonal diversity may have been underestimated in mostly white British donors. Nearly half of spike-specific TCRs reportedly go after variant regions that carry no mutations.

Germline V gives CDR1 SEHNR, CDR2 FQNEAQ (reference sequence). The CDR3 length is 13 residues. The V end was cut by 4 bases, the J end by 7 bases, with 13 bases between. The table came from immunoSEQ multiplex PCR; TCRdb's copy has only in-frame clones and leaves some out. This sample has tens of thousands of clones; roughly 85% occur once, and the top ten carry 9.5% to 13%. This receptor was taken from an adult who received the AZD1222 COVID-19 vaccine. The chain is built from TRBV7-9 and TRBJ1-2; D perhaps matches TRBD1 (6 bases). The source was peripheral blood, collected 28 days after the second AZD1222 dose. CDR3 bases: TGTGCCAGCAGCTCCTACAGGGTTGTTGGCTACACCTTC. Translated, it gives CASSSYRVVGYTF.